This T cell receptor (beta chain) is from a study of T cell changes during pregnancy in multiple sclerosis. V dropped 3 bases and J dropped 5; count of bases not matched to a gene: 2. Germline lookup yields CDR1 KGHSH and CDR2 LQKENI. The CDR3 contains 14 residues. Libraries were prepared by immunoSEQ multiplex PCR; TCRdb keeps only in-frame clonotypes and omits some of them. Among 15,000 or so clones, more than 80% were seen once, and the ten largest hold about 2.6%. This clone was seen a single time. The source was peripheral blood, collected in the second trimester of pregnancy. The TCR sequence derives from a female donor in good health, enrolled as a control in a pregnancy study. This rearrangement joins TRBV18 to TRBJ1-1; TRBD1 agrees at 11 bases. The CDR3 loop reads CASSPGQGGTEAFF. DNA for the CDR3: TGTGCCAGCTCACCGGGACAGGGGGGTACTGAAGCTTTCTTT.